The entry below gives a single T cell receptor (beta chain) sequence along with its context. These data come from a study of glioma-infiltrating T cells. The iRepertoire nested amplicon-rescue multiplex PCR amplified TCR alpha and beta CDR3s from RNA. Using its own MiXCR run on the multiplex PCR reads, TCRdb lists one record per CDR3 protein. Counted here are under 50,000 distinct CDR3 sequences, 20% to 25% occurring once; the ten biggest clones make up around 6.3%. The CDR3 has 13 amino acids. The V end lost 0 bases, the J end lost 9 bases, and 11 bases lay between the germline ends. Germline V CDR1 and CDR2: SGHAT, FQNNGV.

The J gene is TRBJ2-5, the V gene TRBV11-2; D remains ambiguous. The sample was glioma tissue, nonneoplastic brain tissue, or PBMCs (not recorded which). The sequence was obtained from a human donor with low-grade glioma or glioblastoma, undergoing nonglioma brain surgery, or in good health (not recorded which). For the CDR3, the DNA is TGTGCCAGCAGCTTAGAAGCCCCGGCCGCCCAGTACTTC. Residues: CASSLEAPAAQYF.